This T cell receptor beta chain was identified during a study of preoperative IRX-2 immunotherapy in early breast cancer (dated 2019 in TCRdb). A distance of 13 bases separates the germline ends of V and J, which lose 5 bases and 6 bases respectively. The germline V gene (reference sequence) specifies SEHNR as CDR1 and FQNEAQ as CDR2. Reading from cysteine to phenylalanine, the CDR3 counts 13 amino acids. Only the CDR3 portion is preserved as DNA: 39 bases, with reading frame beginning at the first base. The treatment or condition label for this specimen denotes: preoperative locoregional IRX-2 cytokine immunotherapy. The samples were obtained from a phase Ib study that tested preoperative, locoregional IRX-2 cytokine immunotherapy designed to prime immune responses. Before surgery, IRX-2 was given to the donors, who were patients with early-stage breast cancer. Note on this clone: Its cognate antigen has yet to be identified. No much larger clone is present one base from it, and per-base qualities are unavailable.

The library was built by means of the immunoSEQ multiplex PCR assay. As stored in TCRdb, this immuneACCESS dataset retains in-frame rearrangements with V and J assigned. A fraction of the clones does not appear; measured against another copy, unresolved V genes explain less than half of the discrepancy, and the remainder lacks a known reason. Recorded for this sample are 40,000 or so clones; about 95% of them occurred a single time. Around 1.5% of the sample lies in the top ten. The clonotype originates from a human donor with breast cancer. Source: tumor tissue, taken after IRX-2 immunotherapy. The chain couples TRBV7-9 to TRBJ1-1; the D gene cannot be resolved reliably. Here is the DNA: TGTGCCAGCAGCATCCGAAGCGACGCTGAAGCTTTCTTT. Translated, this is CASSIRSDAEAFF.